This is a list of T cell receptor beta chains from one sample in a study of monozygotic twins with inflammatory bowel disease. Reanalyzing the 5' RACE reads, TCRdb keeps one entry per CDR3 protein, without DNA. The table for this sample gives 350,000 to 550,000 distinct CDR3 sequences. The sequenced sample consisted of blood. These receptors were collected from a human donor with ulcerative colitis or Crohn's disease, or a healthy co-twin of an affected twin (not recorded which). Both conserved end residues are part of each CDR3.

j_call: TRBJ1-1; v_call: TRBV7-2; cdr3_aa: CASSFMEGWAFF
j_call: TRBJ1-4; v_call: TRBV6-1; cdr3_aa: CASSLGPGGEKLFF
j_call: TRBJ2-4; v_call: TRBV12-3/TRBV12-4; cdr3_aa: CASSLAGAGNIQYF
j_call: TRBJ2-5; v_call: TRBV15; cdr3_aa: CATSKAQETQYF
j_call: TRBJ2-4; v_call: TRBV19; cdr3_aa: CASSTGGVSTFGAQNIQYF
j_call: TRBJ2-3; v_call: TRBV7-2; cdr3_aa: CASIGTGEPDTQYF
j_call: TRBJ2-7; v_call: TRBV6-1; cdr3_aa: CACEGLLTYEQYF
j_call: TRBJ2-3; v_call: TRBV11-1; cdr3_aa: CASSFSGSGAQRYF
j_call: TRBJ2-3; v_call: TRBV20-1; cdr3_aa: CSASPTDDTQYF
j_call: TRBJ2-1; v_call: TRBV4-2; cdr3_aa: CASSQGQRVNEQFF
j_call: TRBJ2-2; v_call: TRBV5-1; cdr3_aa: CASSWSGSPGELFF
j_call: TRBJ2-2; v_call: TRBV7-3; cdr3_aa: CASSLMGQGATGELFF
j_call: TRBJ2-3; v_call: TRBV20-1; cdr3_aa: CSARTGGSTDTQYF
j_call: TRBJ2-7; v_call: TRBV20-1; cdr3_aa: CSARIAGQSYEQYF
j_call: TRBJ1-3; v_call: TRBV28; cdr3_aa: CASSLPGGGNGNTIYF
j_call: TRBJ2-4; v_call: TRBV10-3; cdr3_aa: CAISERRLTESGKNIQYF
j_call: TRBJ1-5; v_call: TRBV19; cdr3_aa: CASSRGSGSQQPQHF
j_call: TRBJ2-1; v_call: TRBV4-3; cdr3_aa: CASSQTGGNEQFF
j_call: TRBJ1-5; v_call: TRBV12-3/TRBV12-4; cdr3_aa: CASSFSGGQPQHF
j_call: TRBJ1-1; v_call: TRBV7-3; cdr3_aa: CASSQGQGFGTEAFF
j_call: TRBJ2-5; v_call: TRBV29-1; cdr3_aa: CSVEGSQETQYF
j_call: TRBJ2-3; v_call: TRBV15; cdr3_aa: CATSRSGGVGTDTQYF
j_call: TRBJ1-1; v_call: TRBV30; cdr3_aa: CAWSVQLNTEAFF
j_call: TRBJ2-2; v_call: TRBV19; cdr3_aa: CASSRDTNTGELFF
j_call: TRBJ2-2; v_call: TRBV12-3/TRBV12-4; cdr3_aa: CASSRQGRTGELFF
j_call: TRBJ2-2; v_call: TRBV7-2; cdr3_aa: CASSFSGYTGELFF
j_call: TRBJ2-1; v_call: TRBV27; cdr3_aa: CASSGLAGNNEQFF
j_call: TRBJ2-3; v_call: TRBV12-3/TRBV12-4; cdr3_aa: CASSFARADTQYF
j_call: TRBJ1-1; v_call: TRBV6-6; cdr3_aa: CASRTGIAEAFF
j_call: TRBJ2-7; v_call: TRBV28; cdr3_aa: CASRLGLAYYEQYF
j_call: TRBJ2-1; v_call: TRBV24-1; cdr3_aa: CAQQAAESYNEQFF
j_call: TRBJ2-7; v_call: TRBV6-1; cdr3_aa: CASSPTTGQTSHEQYF
j_call: TRBJ2-5; v_call: TRBV6-5; cdr3_aa: CASSYGGGVETQYF
j_call: TRBJ2-1; v_call: TRBV30; cdr3_aa: CAWNGQGVVNEQFF
j_call: TRBJ2-3; v_call: TRBV11-2; cdr3_aa: CASSFGSEDTQYF
j_call: TRBJ2-5; v_call: TRBV12-3/TRBV12-4; cdr3_aa: CASSWVQETQYF
j_call: TRBJ2-1; v_call: TRBV10-3; cdr3_aa: CAISNQDRGNNEQFF
j_call: TRBJ1-2; v_call: TRBV5-6; cdr3_aa: CASSSFRDGTVSYGYTF
j_call: TRBJ2-3; v_call: TRBV7-9; cdr3_aa: CASSLSGGATDTQYF
j_call: TRBJ2-5; v_call: TRBV7-2; cdr3_aa: CASSLERGSGPQETQYF
j_call: TRBJ2-7; v_call: TRBV20-1; cdr3_aa: CSARAGYEQYF
j_call: TRBJ2-1; v_call: TRBV7-9; cdr3_aa: CASSLDTYNEQFF
j_call: TRBJ2-1; v_call: TRBV5-1; cdr3_aa: CASEQGQGRDEQFF
j_call: TRBJ2-1; v_call: TRBV7-9; cdr3_aa: CASSPVRVGAVHEQFF
j_call: TRBJ2-3; v_call: TRBV20-1; cdr3_aa: CSAFWRGGADTQYF
j_call: TRBJ2-3; v_call: TRBV29-1; cdr3_aa: CSVDNRDATQYF
j_call: TRBJ2-3; v_call: TRBV2; cdr3_aa: CASSDRTQWSSTQYF
j_call: TRBJ1-6; v_call: TRBV4-3; cdr3_aa: CASSQRDRGNSPLHF
j_call: TRBJ1-6; v_call: TRBV6-1; cdr3_aa: CASSPGGSNSPLHF
j_call: TRBJ2-2; v_call: TRBV21-1; cdr3_aa: CASSVRTAGELFF
j_call: TRBJ2-2; v_call: TRBV9; cdr3_aa: CASSVEIAPTTGELFF
j_call: TRBJ2-7; v_call: TRBV12-3/TRBV12-4; cdr3_aa: CASSPRGTGTYEQYF
j_call: TRBJ2-7; v_call: TRBV6-2/TRBV6-3; cdr3_aa: CASSGWGDSYEQYF
j_call: TRBJ2-7; v_call: TRBV6-5; cdr3_aa: CASSYVIDSYEQYF
j_call: TRBJ2-1; v_call: TRBV7-9; cdr3_aa: CASSAGGVYLDEQFF
j_call: TRBJ1-2; v_call: TRBV10-3; cdr3_aa: CAISEGQGIYGYTF
j_call: TRBJ2-1; v_call: TRBV5-1; cdr3_aa: CASSATSGDYNEQFF
j_call: TRBJ2-2; v_call: TRBV6-5; cdr3_aa: CASSYRGLQAELFF
j_call: TRBJ1-5; v_call: TRBV5-6; cdr3_aa: CASSLGQATQPQHF